This TCR beta chain was recorded in a study of blood T cell repertoires in COVID-19. Authors' data handling: Reference gene primer amplification in the assay estimated nucleated cell counts. TCRdb keeps only in-frame clones here, not all; method: immunoSEQ multiplex PCR. The DNA was the basis for D and trimming; V, J and clone size are from that table. The repertoire consists of approximately 190,000 clones, with 84% occurring once and the leading ten covering less than 9.5%. Germline lookup yields CDR1 LGHDT and CDR2 YNNKEL (reference sequence). This CDR3 region has 16 residues. V lost 0 bases to trimming and J lost 2 bases, with 11 bases between them.

Sequencing was performed on PBMCs or T cells enriched from blood (not recorded which). The origin of this receptor is a man aged 40-49 years who had recovered from COVID-19. The chain has TRBV3-1 (or the pseudogene TRBV3-2) and TRBJ1-5, with TRBD1 as a possible D gene (5 bases). CDR3 region: CASSQDRAGGNQPQHF. The CDR3, as DNA: TGTGCCAGCAGCCAAGACCGAGCGGGGGGCAATCAGCCCCAGCATTTT.